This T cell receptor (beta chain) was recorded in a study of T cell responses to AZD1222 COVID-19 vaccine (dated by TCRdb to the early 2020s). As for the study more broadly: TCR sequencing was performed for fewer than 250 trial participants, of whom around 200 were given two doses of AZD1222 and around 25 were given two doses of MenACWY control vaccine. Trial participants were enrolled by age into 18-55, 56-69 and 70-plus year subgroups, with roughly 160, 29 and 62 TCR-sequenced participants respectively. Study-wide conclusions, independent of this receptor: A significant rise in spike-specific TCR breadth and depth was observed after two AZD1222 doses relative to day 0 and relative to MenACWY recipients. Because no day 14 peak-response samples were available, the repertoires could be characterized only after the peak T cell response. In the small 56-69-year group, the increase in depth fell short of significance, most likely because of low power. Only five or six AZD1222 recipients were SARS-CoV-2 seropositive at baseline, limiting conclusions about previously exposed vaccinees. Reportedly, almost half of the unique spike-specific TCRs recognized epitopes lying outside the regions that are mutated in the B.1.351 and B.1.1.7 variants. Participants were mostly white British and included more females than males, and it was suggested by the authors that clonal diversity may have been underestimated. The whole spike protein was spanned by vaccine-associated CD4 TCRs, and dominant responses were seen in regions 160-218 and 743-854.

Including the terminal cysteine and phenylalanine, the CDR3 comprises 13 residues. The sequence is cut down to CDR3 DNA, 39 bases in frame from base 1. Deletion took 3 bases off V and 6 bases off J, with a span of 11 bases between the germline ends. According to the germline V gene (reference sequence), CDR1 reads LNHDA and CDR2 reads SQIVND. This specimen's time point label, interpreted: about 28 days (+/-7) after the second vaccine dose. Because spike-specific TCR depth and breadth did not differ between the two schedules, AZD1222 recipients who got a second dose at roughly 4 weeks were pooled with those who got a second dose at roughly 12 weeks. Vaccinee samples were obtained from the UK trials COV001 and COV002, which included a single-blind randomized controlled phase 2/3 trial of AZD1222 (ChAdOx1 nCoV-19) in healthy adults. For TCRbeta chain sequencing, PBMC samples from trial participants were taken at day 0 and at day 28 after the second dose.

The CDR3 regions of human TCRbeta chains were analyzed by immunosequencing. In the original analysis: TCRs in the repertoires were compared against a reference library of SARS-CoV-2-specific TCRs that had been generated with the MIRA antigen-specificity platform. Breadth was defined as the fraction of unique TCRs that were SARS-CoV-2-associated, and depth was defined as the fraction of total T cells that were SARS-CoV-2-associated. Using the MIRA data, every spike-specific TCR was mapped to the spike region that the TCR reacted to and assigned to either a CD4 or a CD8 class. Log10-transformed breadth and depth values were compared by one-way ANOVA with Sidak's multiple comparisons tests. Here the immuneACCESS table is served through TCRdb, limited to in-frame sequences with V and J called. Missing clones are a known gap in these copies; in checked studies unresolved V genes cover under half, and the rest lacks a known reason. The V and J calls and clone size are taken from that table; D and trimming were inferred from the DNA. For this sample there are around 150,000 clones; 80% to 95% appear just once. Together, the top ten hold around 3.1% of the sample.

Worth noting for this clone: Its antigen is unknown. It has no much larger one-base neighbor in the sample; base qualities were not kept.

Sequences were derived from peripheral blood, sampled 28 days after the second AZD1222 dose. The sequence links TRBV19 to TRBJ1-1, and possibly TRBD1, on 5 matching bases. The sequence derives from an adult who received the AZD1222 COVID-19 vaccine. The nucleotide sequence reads TGTGCCAGTAGTATGGGGGGAGCCCCTGAAGCTTTCTTT. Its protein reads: CASSMGGAPEAFF.